Below, 20 T cell receptor beta chains from the same sample are listed, as sequenced in a study of blood T cell repertoires in COVID-19. Repertoires were generated with immunoSEQ multiplex PCR, while TCRdb's copy carries only in-frame clones and drops some. The sample carries 220,000 or so clones, around 86% recorded once. The sample was peripheral blood. These receptors were taken from a woman in her forties or fifties with COVID-19, enrolled during active disease.

The genes are TRBV10-3 and TRBJ2-3, with 8 bases that match TRBD2. In germline, CDR1 is ENHRY, CDR2 SYGVKD. The CDR3 runs 13 residues. J was trimmed by 6 bases and V by 4 bases; bases with no gene match: 3. CDR3 protein: CAISGLASDTQYF. CDR3 DNA: TGTGCCATCAGTGGACTAGCGTCGGATACGCAGTATTTT.

This clone has more than one count but fewer than ten. The J gene is TRBJ1-2, the V gene TRBV23-1; D is undetermined. TRBV23-1 is classed as an ORF, of uncertain function. V lost 0 bases and J lost 3, with 8 bases in between. The CDR3 extends over 14 amino acids. The CDR3 spells CASSQSSQYYGYTF. The CDR3 nucleotides are TGCGCCAGCAGTCAATCGTCCCAGTACTATGGCTACACCTTC.

CDR3 DNA sequence: TGTGCCAGCAGCCCTGGACAGGGACAAAACATTCAGTACTTC. It codes for CASSPGQGQNIQYF. This chain links TRBV7-9 with TRBJ2-4; 8 bases are a match to TRBD1. The CDR3 has 14 residues. V lost 5 bases, J lost 5 bases, and 5 bases stayed unmatched. Looked up from germline, CDR1 is SEHNR and CDR2 is FQNEAQ (reference sequence).

The chain combines TRBV30 with TRBJ2-7; a possible D gene is TRBD1 (6 bases). The CDR3 extends over 13 amino acids. Germline V lookup: CDR1 GTSNPN, CDR2 SVGIG (reference sequence). V shed 1 base and J shed 1 base, with 8 bases lying between them. The CDR3: CAWSGGQSYEQYV. The CDR3 DNA reads TGTGCCTGGAGTGGCGGACAGTCCTACGAGCAGTACGTC.

The chain carries TRBV10-2 and TRBJ1-5, with a possible D match to TRBD1 (5 bases). V lost 6 bases and J lost 4, with 10 bases in between. Germline V gene lookup returns CDR1 WSHSY and CDR2 SAAADI. This CDR3 has 13 amino acids. CDR3 residues: CASSKQGNQPQHF. CDR3 nucleotides: TGCGCCAGCAGCAAGCAGGGTAATCAGCCCCAGCATTTT.

In regard to this clone: At one boundary the junction diverges from the germline segment, which might be a read error. At the DNA level, this CDR3 is encoded by other sequences in the same sample as well. This chain joins TRBV6-5 and TRBJ1-6; 7 bases agree with TRBD1. The CDR3 runs 15 residues. Germline-derived CDR1 and CDR2 are MNHEY and SVGAGI. The CDR3 DNA reads as TGCGCCAGCACCCCCGGGACAGCCTCCCGTTCACCCCTCCACTTT. Translation gives CASTPGTASRSPLHF.

The chain is built from TRBV10-2 and TRBJ2-3, with 9 bases fitting TRBD2. This CDR3 spans 14 amino acids. Trimming took 7 bases from V and 5 from J; bases not matched to a gene: 7. Germline V gene lookup returns CDR1 WSHSY and CDR2 SAAADI. The CDR3 DNA is TGCGCCAGCAATACGGCGGGGGGGCGAGATACGCAGTATTTT. Encoded protein: CASNTAGGRDTQYF.

This sequence joins TRBV20-1 and TRBJ1-1; 7 nucleotides align to TRBD1. The CDR3 covers 12 residues. Germline assignment: CDR1 DFQATT and CDR2 SNEGSKA (reference sequence). Losses at the gene ends were 3 bases for V and 11 bases for J; bases not matched to a gene: 9. DNA for the CDR3: TGCAGTGCTAGTAACCAGGGGGTCGGCGCTTTCTTT. Protein sequence: CSASNQGVGAFF.

The V call is TRBV27, the J call TRBJ1-2; 8 bases are a match to TRBD1. Germline-derived CDR1 and CDR2 are MNHEY and SMNVEV (reference sequence). The J segment lost 4 bases and the V segment lost 1 base, leaving 5 bases of the junction unmatched. The CDR3 is 15 amino acids. The CDR3 region is CASSLWGQDPYGYTF. DNA for the CDR3: TGTGCCAGCAGTTTATGGGGACAGGACCCCTATGGCTACACCTTC.

This rearrangement joins TRBV15 to TRBJ1-5; 8 nucleotides align to TRBD1. The V segment lost 0 bases and the J segment 3 bases; nucleotides outside the gene matches: 1. The CDR3 spans 15 residues. Germline assignment: CDR1 LNHNV and CDR2 YYDKDF (reference sequence). CDR3 bases: TGTGCCACCAGCAGAGAGGGACAGGCCAATCAGCCCCAGCATTTT. This translates into CATSREGQANQPQHF.

The V call is TRBV6-5, the J call TRBJ1-3; no firm D call. The ends were cut back, 7 bases at V and 0 bases at J, with 13 bases in the middle. Germline CDR1 is MNHEY and CDR2 is SVGAGI. CDR3 length: 15 residues. CDR3 sequence reads: CASTAAASSGNTIYF. CDR3 DNA: TGTGCCAGCACGGCGGCGGCGAGCTCTGGAAACACCATATATTTT.

The genes are TRBV7-3 and TRBJ2-6; D call uncertain. The CDR3 is 15 residues long. The germline V and J ends were trimmed by 3 bases and 1 base, with 7 bases remaining between them. The germline V gene encodes CDR1 SGHTA and CDR2 FQGTGA. CDR3 sequence: CASSFDGSGANVLTF. The DNA of the CDR3 is TGTGCCAGCAGCTTCGACGGGTCTGGGGCCAACGTCCTGACTTTC.

This sequence joins TRBV3-1 (or the pseudogene TRBV3-2) and TRBJ2-7; 8 bases are a match to TRBD1. Germline V gives CDR1 LGHDT, CDR2 YNNKEL (reference sequence). The junction had 6 bases not matched to a gene; V was cut back by 3 bases and J by 8 bases. The CDR3 length is 13 residues. The CDR3 is CASSQVTGEKQYF. The CDR3 DNA sequence: TGTGCCAGCAGCCAGGTGACAGGGGAGAAGCAGTACTTC.

The V call is TRBV27, the J call TRBJ2-6; no clear D. CDR3 length: 16 residues. Trimming stripped 5 bases from V and 0 bases from J, with 11 bases between. Germline values: CDR1 MNHEY, CDR2 SMNVEV (reference sequence). The chain's CDR3 is CASSLILISGANVLTF. CDR3 nucleotide sequence: TGTGCCAGCAGTCTAATACTGATCTCTGGGGCCAACGTCCTGACTTTC.

The chain couples TRBV9 to TRBJ1-1; D possibly corresponds to TRBD1 (5 bases). The CDR3 loop spans 14 amino acids. Germline lookup yields CDR1 SGDLS and CDR2 YYNGEE. The V end lost 2 bases, the J end lost 4 bases, and 12 bases lay between the germline ends. The CDR3 nucleotides are TGTGCCAGCAGCGTTGGGGACTTATTCACTGAAGCTTTCTTT. Translating it yields CASSVGDLFTEAFF. Full variable domain (missing parts from reference TRBV9 and TRBJ1-1): DSGVTQTPKHLITATGQRVTLRCSPRSGDLSVYWYQQSLDQGLQFLIQYYNGEERAKGNILERFSAQQFPDLHSELNLSSLELGDSALYFCASSVGDLFTEAFFGQGTRLTVV.

The chain uses TRBV29-1 and TRBJ2-7; 7 bases map to TRBD2. The V gene's germline CDR1 is SQVTM and CDR2 ANQGSEA. The CDR3 is made up of 13 amino acids. V dropped 4 bases and J dropped 6; count of bases not matched to a gene: 9. For the CDR3, the DNA is TGCAGCGTTGGGGAAGGGGAGGGGTCCGAGCAGTACGTC. Translated, it gives CSVGEGEGSEQYV.

The rearrangement joins TRBV28 to TRBJ2-5; D is unclear. The V end lost 6 bases, the J end lost 6 bases, and 14 bases lay between the germline ends. Germline CDR1 and CDR2: MDHEN and SYDVKM. The CDR3 is 13 amino acids. The CDR3 coding sequence is TGTGCCAGCAGCCAACCGTGGGCTCAGACCCAGTACTTC. This sequence encodes CASSQPWAQTQYF.

The genes are TRBV27 and TRBJ1-2, with D perhaps TRBD1 (6 bases). The germline CDR1 and CDR2 sequences are MNHEY and SMNVEV (reference sequence). V was clipped by 7 bases and J by 8 bases, with 20 bases between them. The CDR3 is 14 amino acids. This CDR3 is CASKQQGNGNGYTF. The CDR3 DNA follows: TGTGCCAGCAAACAACAGGGAAACGGAAACGGCTACACCTTC.

This sequence joins TRBV6-5 and TRBJ2-3; D remains ambiguous. Per the germline V gene, CDR1 is MNHEY and CDR2 is SVGAGI. This CDR3 is built from 16 residues. V was shortened by 0 bases and J by 2 bases, with 12 bases between the two germline ends. CDR3 sequence reads: CASSYSYDSFTDTQYF. In DNA, the CDR3 is TGTGCCAGCAGTTACTCCTATGACTCCTTCACAGATACGCAGTATTTT.

As to this clone: One end of the junction is discordant with germline, which a read error may explain. The chain recombines TRBV7-2 with TRBJ1-1; D is unclear. Germline V gives CDR1 SGHTA, CDR2 FQGNSA. The CDR3 contains 10 residues. CDR3 DNA sequence: TGTGCCAGCAGCTTAGGCAGGCCGACATTT. Translated: CASSLGRPTF.